The 7 T cell receptor beta chains in this list originate from one sample, sequenced in a study of T cell changes during pregnancy in multiple sclerosis. Some clones are missing from TCRdb's copy, which holds only in-frame ones; the method was immunoSEQ multiplex PCR. The sample yields around 110,000 clones, roughly 90% seen once. The sample was peripheral blood, taken in the third trimester of pregnancy. These receptors were collected from a female donor with multiple sclerosis, enrolled in a pregnancy study.

V gene TRBV5-4 combines with J gene TRBJ2-5; TRBD1 might be the D (6 bases). The CDR3 runs to 13 residues. From germline, CDR1 is SGHNT and CDR2 YYREEE (reference sequence). V was shortened by 4 bases and J by 2 bases, with 9 bases between the two germline ends. The CDR3 loop is CASSGTLQETQYF. DNA for the CDR3: TGTGCCAGCAGCGGGACATTGCAAGAGACCCAGTACTTC.

The chain links TRBV7-8 to TRBJ2-5, with 9 bases aligning to TRBD2. V trimming: 4 bases; J trimming: 7 bases; junction bases outside the gene matches: 10. The CDR3 is made up of 15 amino acids. Germline V gives CDR1 SGHVS, CDR2 FQNEAQ. Here the CDR3 reads CASSSTSGEYRTQYF. The CDR3 nucleotides read TGTGCCAGCAGCTCGACTAGCGGAGAATACCGGACCCAGTACTTC.

Only a few counts were recorded for this clone. This rearrangement joins TRBV6-7 to TRBJ1-2; the D gene is possibly TRBD1 (5 bases). TRBV6-7 has ORF status, its function being uncertain. The V end lost 6 bases, the J end lost 6 bases, and 23 bases lay between the germline ends. This CDR3 region has 16 residues. CDR3 sequence: CASSHTRTLGGDGYTF. CDR3 nucleotide sequence: TGTGCCAGCAGCCACACACGGACCCTGGGGGGAGATGGCTACACCTTC.

The V and J genes are TRBV7-2 and TRBJ2-1; the match to TRBD2 covers 11 bases. CDR1 is SGHTA and CDR2 is FQGNSA in the germline V gene. V lost 5 bases to trimming and J lost 3 bases; unmatched junction nucleotides: 12. The CDR3 contains 18 residues. The CDR3, as DNA: TGTGCCAGCAGCCTCCTTGTTAGCGGGGGGGCCTTCTACAATGAGCAGTTCTTC. Encoded protein: CASSLLVSGGAFYNEQFF.

The genes are TRBV5-1 and TRBJ1-2; possibly TRBD1 for D (5 bases). V lost 0 bases, J lost 0 bases, and 6 bases lay in between. The CDR3 extends over 14 amino acids. In germline, CDR1 is SGHRS, CDR2 YFSETQ. The CDR3 nucleotides read TGCGCCAGCAGCTTGGACAGGTCTAACTATGGCTACACCTTC. Its translation is CASSLDRSNYGYTF. The variable domain in full, with the rest retrieved from reference TRBV5-1 and TRBJ1-2, is KAGVTQTPRYLIKTRGQQVTLSCSPISGHRSVSWYQQTPGQGLQFLFEYFSETQRNKGNFPGRFSGRQFSNSRSEMNVSTLELGDSALYLCASSLDRSNYGYTFGSGTRLTVV.

The chain has TRBV15 and TRBJ2-3; 10 bases match TRBD2. CDR3 length equals 20 residues. Germline V lookup: CDR1 LNHNV, CDR2 YYDKDF (reference sequence). V lost 0 bases to trimming and J lost 2 bases; unmatched junction nucleotides: 14. Written as DNA, the CDR3 is TGTGCCACCAGCAGAGATGGAGGGCTAGCGGGGGCCCCTGACACAGATACGCAGTATTTT. Its protein product is CATSRDGGLAGAPDTDTQYF.

The gene calls are TRBV4-1 and TRBJ1-1; no clear D. Trimming left V 0 bases short and J 10 bases short, with 15 bases between. This CDR3 spans 14 amino acids. Germline V CDR1 and CDR2: MGHRA, YSYEKL. In DNA form, the CDR3 reads TGCGCCAGCAGCCAAGACCCCTCCCGGTCTGGAGCTTTCTTT. Translation gives CASSQDPSRSGAFF.